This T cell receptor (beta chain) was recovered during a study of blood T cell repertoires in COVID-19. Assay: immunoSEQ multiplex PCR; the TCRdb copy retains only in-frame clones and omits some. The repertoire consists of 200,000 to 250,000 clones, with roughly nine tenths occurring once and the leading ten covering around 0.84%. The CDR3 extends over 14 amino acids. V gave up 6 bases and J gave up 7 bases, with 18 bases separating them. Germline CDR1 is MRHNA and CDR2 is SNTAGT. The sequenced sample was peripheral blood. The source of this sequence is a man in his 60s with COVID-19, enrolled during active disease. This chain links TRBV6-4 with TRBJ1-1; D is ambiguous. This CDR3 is CASSLPAGEGEAFF. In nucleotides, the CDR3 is TGTGCCAGCAGCCTACCCGCGGGTGAGGGTGAAGCTTTCTTT.